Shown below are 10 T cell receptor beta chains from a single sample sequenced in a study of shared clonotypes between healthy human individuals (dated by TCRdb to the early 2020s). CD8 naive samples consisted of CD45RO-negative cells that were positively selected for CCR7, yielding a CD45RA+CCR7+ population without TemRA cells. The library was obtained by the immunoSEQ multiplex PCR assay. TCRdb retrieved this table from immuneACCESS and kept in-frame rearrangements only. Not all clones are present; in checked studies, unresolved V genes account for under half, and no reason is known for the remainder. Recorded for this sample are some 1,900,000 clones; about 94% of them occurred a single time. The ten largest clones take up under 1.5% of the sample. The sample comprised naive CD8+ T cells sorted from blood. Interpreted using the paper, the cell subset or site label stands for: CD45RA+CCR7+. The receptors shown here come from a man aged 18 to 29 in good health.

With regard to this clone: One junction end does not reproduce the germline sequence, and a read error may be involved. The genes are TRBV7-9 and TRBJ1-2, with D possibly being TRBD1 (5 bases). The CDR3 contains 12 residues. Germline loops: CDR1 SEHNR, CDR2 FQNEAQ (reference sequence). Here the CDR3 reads CASSLSSGECHF. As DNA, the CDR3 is TGTGCCAGCAGCCTTAGTTCGGGGGAATGCCACTTC.

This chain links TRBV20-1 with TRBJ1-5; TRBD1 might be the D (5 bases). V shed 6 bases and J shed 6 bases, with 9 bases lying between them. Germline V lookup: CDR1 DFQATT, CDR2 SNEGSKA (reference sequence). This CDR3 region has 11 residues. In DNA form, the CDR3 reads TGCAGTGCGCACGGGGGTCAGCCCCAGCATTTT. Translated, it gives CSAHGGQPQHF.

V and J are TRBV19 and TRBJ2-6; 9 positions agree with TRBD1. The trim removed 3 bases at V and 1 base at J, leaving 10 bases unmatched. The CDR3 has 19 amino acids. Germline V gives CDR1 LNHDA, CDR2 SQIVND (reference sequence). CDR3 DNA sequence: TGTGCCAGTAGTATTCTGTGGGACAGGGAATTTTCTGGGGCCAACGTCCTGACTTTC. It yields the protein CASSILWDREFSGANVLTF.

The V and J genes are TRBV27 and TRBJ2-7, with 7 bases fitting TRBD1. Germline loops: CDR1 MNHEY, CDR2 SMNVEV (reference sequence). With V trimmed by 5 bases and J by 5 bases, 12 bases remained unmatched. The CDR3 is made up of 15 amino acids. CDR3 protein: CASSDRVPLRDEQYF. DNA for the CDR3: TGTGCCAGCAGTGACAGGGTTCCCCTGAGAGACGAGCAGTACTTC.

The CDR3 is CASSFKQGGYGYTF. Here the CDR3 DNA reads TGTGCCAGCAGCTTTAAACAGGGGGGATATGGCTACACCTTC. This chain links TRBV7-6 with TRBJ1-2, with TRBD1 matching over 8 bases. This CDR3 spans 14 amino acids. From germline, CDR1 is SGHVS and CDR2 FNYEAQ. The ends lost 3 bases at V and 5 bases at J; junction bases unmatched: 5.

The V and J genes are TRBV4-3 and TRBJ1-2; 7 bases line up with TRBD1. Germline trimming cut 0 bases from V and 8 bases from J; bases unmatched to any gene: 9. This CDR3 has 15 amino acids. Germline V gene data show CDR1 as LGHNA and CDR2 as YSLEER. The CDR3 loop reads CASSQDPQGSGGYTF. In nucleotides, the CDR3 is TGCGCCAGCAGCCAAGATCCACAGGGGTCAGGCGGCTACACCTTC.

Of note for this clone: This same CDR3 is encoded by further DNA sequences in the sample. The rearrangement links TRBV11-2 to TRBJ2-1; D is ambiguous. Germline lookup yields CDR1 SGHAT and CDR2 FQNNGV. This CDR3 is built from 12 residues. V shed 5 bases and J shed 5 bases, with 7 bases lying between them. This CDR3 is CASSPGNNEQFF. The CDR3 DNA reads TGTGCCAGCAGCCCTGGGAACAATGAGCAGTTCTTC. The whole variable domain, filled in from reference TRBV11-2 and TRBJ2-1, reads EAGVAQSPRYKIIEKRQSVAFWCNPISGHATLYWYQQILGQGPKLLIQFQNNGVVDDSQLPKDRFSAERLKGVDSTLKIQPAKLEDSAVYLCASSPGNNEQFFGPGTRLTVL.

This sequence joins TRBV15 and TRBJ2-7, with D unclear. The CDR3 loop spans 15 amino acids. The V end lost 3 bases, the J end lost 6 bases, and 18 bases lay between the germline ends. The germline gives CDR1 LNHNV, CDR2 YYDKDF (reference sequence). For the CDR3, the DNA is TGTGCCACCAGCAGTCCCCTGTCCCGCATTGGCGAGCAGTACTTC. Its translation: CATSSPLSRIGEQYF.

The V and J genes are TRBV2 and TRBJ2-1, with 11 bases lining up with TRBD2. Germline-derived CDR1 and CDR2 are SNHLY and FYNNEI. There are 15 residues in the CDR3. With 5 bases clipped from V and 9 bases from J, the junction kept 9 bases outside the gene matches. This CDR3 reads CASSYSGGAFVEQFF. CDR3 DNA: TGTGCCAGCAGTTATAGCGGGGGGGCTTTTGTTGAGCAGTTCTTC.

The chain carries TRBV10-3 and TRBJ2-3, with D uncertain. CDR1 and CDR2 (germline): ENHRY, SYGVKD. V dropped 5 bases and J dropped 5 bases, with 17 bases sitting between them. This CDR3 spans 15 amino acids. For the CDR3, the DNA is TGTGCCATCAGTAACGCTGGTTCGGGTGGAGATACGCAGTATTTT. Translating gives CAISNAGSGGDTQYF.